These T cell receptor beta chains were read from a single sample in a study of shared clonotypes between healthy human individuals. The assay was immunoSEQ multiplex PCR, and TCRdb's table has in-frame clones only and misses some. The sample shows some 2,400,000 clones, 90% to 97% of them seen only once. The specimen sequenced was naive CD4+ T cells sorted from blood. Receptors were obtained from a man between 18 and 35 years old in good health. CDR3s include the opening cysteine and the closing phenylalanine or tryptophan. The D gene is left open where the match is weak. The size entry is marked missing in some rows and otherwise reads once, few, many or a size class.

J,D,V,size,CDR3,DNA
TRBJ2-1,-,TRBV7-9,-,CASSLMGNEQFF,TGTGCCAGCAGCCTAATGGGCAATGAGCAGTTCTTC
TRBJ2-2,-,TRBV5-8,-,CASSLPQGIGELFF,TGTGCCAGCAGCTTGCCTCAGGGCATCGGGGAGCTGTTTTTT
TRBJ2-7,-,TRBV14,-,CASSQKNQGSGYEQYF,TGTGCCAGCAGCCAAAAGAATCAGGGATCGGGCTACGAGCAGTACTTC
TRBJ2-7,TRBD1,TRBV5-1,-,CASSDSPGQGPHEQYF,TGCGCCAGCAGCGATTCCCCTGGACAGGGCCCCCACGAGCAGTACTTC
TRBJ2-2,TRBD2,TRBV2,-,CARRTSGSSTGELFF,TGTGCCAGGAGGACTAGCGGGAGTTCAACCGGGGAGCTGTTTTTT
TRBJ2-7,-,TRBV9,-,CASSVDQASSYEQYF,TGTGCCAGCAGCGTTGATCAGGCCAGCTCCTACGAGCAGTACTTC
TRBJ1-1,-,TRBV6-5,-,CASKRENTEAFF,TGTGCCAGCAAAAGAGAGAACACTGAAGCTTTCTTT
TRBJ2-3,-,TRBV6-5,-,CASSSGILTDTQYF,TGTGCCAGCAGCTCGGGAATCTTAACAGATACGCAGTATTTT
TRBJ2-2,-,TRBV10-1,-,CASSDGGASTGELFF,TGCGCCAGCAGTGATGGAGGGGCCAGCACCGGGGAGCTGTTTTTT
TRBJ1-1,-,TRBV5-4,-,CASSLKQGRNTEAFF,TGTGCCAGCAGCCTCAAACAGGGTCGGAACACTGAAGCTTTCTTT
TRBJ2-3,-,TRBV6-1,-,CASSEMFVTGADTQYF,TGTGCCAGCAGTGAAATGTTCGTCACTGGGGCAGATACGCAGTATTTT
TRBJ1-1,-,TRBV7-8,-,CASSGGLRMDTEAFF,TGTGCCAGCAGCGGGGGATTGAGGATGGACACTGAAGCTTTCTTT
TRBJ2-7,TRBD2,TRBV7-2,-,CASSPLGLASYEQYF,TGTGCCAGCAGCCCTTTGGGACTAGCTTCCTACGAGCAGTACTTC
TRBJ1-4,TRBD1,TRBV5-1,-,CASSSPTGGGEKLFF,TGCGCCAGCAGCTCCCCGACAGGGGGCGGTGAAAAACTGTTTTTT
TRBJ1-2,-,TRBV19,-,CASSPSGGGYTF,TGTGCCAGTAGTCCCTCTGGTGGCGGCTACACCTTC
TRBJ1-6,-,TRBV6-5,few,CASTPSLYNSPLHF,TGTGCCAGCACCCCTAGCCTCTATAATTCACCCCTCCACTTT
TRBJ2-3,TRBD2,TRBV5-1,-,CASSLGTRGDTQYF,TGCGCCAGCAGCTTGGGGACTAGAGGAGATACGCAGTATTTT
TRBJ1-2,-,TRBV28,-,CASSFGGGANYGYTF,TGTGCCAGCAGTTTTGGAGGCGGAGCTAACTATGGCTACACCTTC
TRBJ1-4,TRBD1,TRBV27,-,CASSFGQAFNEKLFF,TGTGCCAGCTCTTTCGGACAGGCTTTTAATGAAAAACTGTTTTTT
TRBJ1-1,-,TRBV30,-,CAWSVRANTEAFF,TGTGCCTGGAGTGTACGAGCGAACACTGAAGCTTTCTTT
TRBJ2-3,-,TRBV19,-,CASSQQGRRIKVQDTDTQYF,TGTGCCAGCAGTCAGCAAGGGCGTCGAATTAAAGTCCAGGACACAGATACGCAGTATTTT
TRBJ2-1,TRBD2,TRBV10-3,-,CAISGTVSGSSYNEQFF,TGTGCCATATCCGGGACAGTTAGCGGGAGCTCCTACAATGAGCAGTTCTTC
TRBJ1-6,TRBD1,TRBV12-5,-,CASGLTASTGSYNSPLHF,TGTGCTAGTGGTTTGACCGCCTCGACAGGGTCTTATAATTCACCCCTCCACTTT
TRBJ1-1,-,TRBV18,-,CASSQTEQGTEAFF,TGTGCCAGCTCTCAGACAGAGCAGGGGACTGAAGCTTTCTTT
TRBJ2-7,-,TRBV7-2,-,CASSAYGAYEQYF,TGTGCCAGCAGCGCGTACGGGGCGTACGAGCAGTACTTC
TRBJ2-2,-,TRBV5-1,once,CASSLAGGRGLTGELFF,TGCGCCAGCAGCTTGGCCGGCGGGCGGGGGCTGACCGGGGAGCTGTTTTTT
TRBJ2-7,-,TRBV5-6,-,CASSLEDRTSGQYF,TGTGCCAGCAGCTTGGAGGACAGAACGAGTGGGCAGTACTTC
TRBJ2-1,TRBD2,TRBV9,-,CASTQRGGSSDEQFF,TGTGCCAGCACCCAACGGGGGGGTAGCAGCGATGAGCAGTTCTTC
TRBJ1-5,TRBD1,TRBV28,-,CASSLVTGTGDSNQPQHF,TGTGCCAGCAGTTTAGTAACAGGGACAGGGGATAGCAATCAGCCCCAGCATTTT
TRBJ2-5,-,TRBV29-1,-,CSVVEGVQETQYF,TGCAGCGTTGTAGAGGGGGTACAAGAGACCCAGTACTTC
TRBJ2-7,-,TRBV27,-,CASSSRRTDSGYEQYF,TGTGCCAGCAGTTCTAGGAGGACGGATTCGGGCTACGAGCAGTACTTC
TRBJ2-1,TRBD2,TRBV9,-,CASSPVAGGHNEQFF,TGTGCCAGCAGCCCGGTAGCGGGGGGACACAATGAGCAGTTCTTC
TRBJ2-5,TRBD1,TRBV11-3,-,CASSSPGQKETQYF,TGTGCCAGCAGCTCGCCGGGACAGAAAGAGACCCAGTACTTC
TRBJ1-5,-,TRBV12-5,-,CASGFPGGGSNQPQHF,TGTGCTAGTGGTTTCCCAGGCGGGGGATCCAATCAGCCCCAGCATTTT
TRBJ2-7,-,TRBV11-2,-,CASSSHDRYEQYF,TGTGCCAGCAGCTCCCACGACAGGTACGAGCAGTACTTC
TRBJ2-5,TRBD2,TRBV6-1,-,CASSLRLAQETQYF,TGTGCCAGCAGTCTCCGACTAGCTCAAGAGACCCAGTACTTC
TRBJ2-2,TRBD2,TRBV13,-,CASSPPAAGGRSGELFF,TGTGCCAGCAGCCCCCCCGCAGCGGGAGGCCGTAGCGGGGAGCTGTTTTTT
TRBJ2-7,TRBD2,TRBV5-6,-,CASSLASGGAYEQYF,TGTGCCAGCAGCTTGGCTAGCGGGGGGGCCTACGAGCAGTACTTC
TRBJ2-5,-,TRBV6-6,-,CASTRQETQYF,TGTGCCAGCACGCGGCAAGAGACCCAGTACTTC
TRBJ2-1,-,TRBV7-2,-,CASSLAGGLSYNEQFF,TGTGCCAGCAGCTTAGCCGGGGGCCTCTCTTACAATGAGCAGTTCTTC
TRBJ1-5,-,TRBV10-3,-,CAISEPSQGSGNQPQHF,TGTGCCATCAGTGAGCCAAGTCAAGGGAGCGGCAATCAGCCCCAGCATTTT
TRBJ1-3,-,TRBV11-2,-,CASSTGGSSGNTIYF,TGTGCCAGCAGCACCGGGGGGAGCTCTGGAAACACCATATATTTT
TRBJ2-7,TRBD2,TRBV7-9,-,CASSSRTSGSSYEQYF,TGTGCCAGCAGCTCCAGGACTAGCGGGAGTTCCTACGAGCAGTACTTC
TRBJ2-5,TRBD2,TRBV9,-,CASSVASVAGGQETQYF,TGTGCCAGCAGCGTAGCGTCGGTAGCGGGAGGTCAAGAGACCCAGTACTTC
TRBJ2-5,-,TRBV6-1,-,CASSEVGGWETQYF,TGTGCCAGCAGTGAAGTAGGGGGTTGGGAGACCCAGTACTTC
TRBJ2-4,-,TRBV4-1,-,CASSQWKGGGIKNIQYF,TGCGCCAGCAGCCAATGGAAAGGAGGTGGTATAAAAAACATTCAGTACTTC
TRBJ1-5,TRBD1,TRBV4-1,-,CASSRQGAGQPQHF,TGCGCCAGCAGCCGACAGGGAGCGGGTCAGCCCCAGCATTTT
TRBJ2-7,TRBD1,TRBV10-3,-,CAIRPGGDYEQYF,TGTGCCATCAGGCCAGGGGGTGACTACGAGCAGTACTTC
TRBJ1-6,TRBD1,TRBV5-1,few,CASSSTGPDSPLHF,TGCGCCAGCAGCTCGACAGGGCCGGATTCACCCCTCCACTTT